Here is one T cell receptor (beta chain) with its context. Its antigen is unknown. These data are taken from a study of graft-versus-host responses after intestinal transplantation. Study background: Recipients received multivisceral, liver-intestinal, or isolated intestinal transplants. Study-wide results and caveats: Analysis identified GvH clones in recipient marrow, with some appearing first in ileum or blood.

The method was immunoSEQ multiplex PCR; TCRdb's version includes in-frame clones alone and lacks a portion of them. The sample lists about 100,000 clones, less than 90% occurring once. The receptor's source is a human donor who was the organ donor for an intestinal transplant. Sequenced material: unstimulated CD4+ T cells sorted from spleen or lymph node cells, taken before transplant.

The CDR3 loop is CAISVGTGGSGNTIYF. The CDR3 DNA is TGTGCCATCAGTGTGGGGACAGGGGGCTCTGGAAACACCATATATTTT. The chain carries TRBV10-3 and TRBJ1-3, with TRBD1 matching over 11 bases. The length of the CDR3 is 16 residues. V dropped 4 bases and J dropped 0; count of bases not matched to a gene: 2. The germline V gene encodes CDR1 ENHRY and CDR2 SYGVKD.